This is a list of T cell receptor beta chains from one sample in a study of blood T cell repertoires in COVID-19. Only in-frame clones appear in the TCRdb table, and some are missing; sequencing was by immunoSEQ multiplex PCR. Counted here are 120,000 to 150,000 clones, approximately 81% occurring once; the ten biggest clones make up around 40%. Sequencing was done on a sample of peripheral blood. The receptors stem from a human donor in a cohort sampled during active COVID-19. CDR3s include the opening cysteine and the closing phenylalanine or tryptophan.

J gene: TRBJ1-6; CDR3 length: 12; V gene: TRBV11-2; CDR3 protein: CASSFVNSPLHF
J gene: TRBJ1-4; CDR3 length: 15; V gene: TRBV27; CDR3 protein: CASSFLQGLSEKLFF
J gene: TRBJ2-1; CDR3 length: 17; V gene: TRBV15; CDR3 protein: CATSRAGGRALLDEQFF
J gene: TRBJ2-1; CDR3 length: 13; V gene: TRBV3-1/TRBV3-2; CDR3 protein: CASSRTGDNEQFF
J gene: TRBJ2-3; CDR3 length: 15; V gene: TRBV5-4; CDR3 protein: CASSLGLADTDTQYF
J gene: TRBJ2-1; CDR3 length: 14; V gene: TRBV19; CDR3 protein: CASLPPGTGSEQFF
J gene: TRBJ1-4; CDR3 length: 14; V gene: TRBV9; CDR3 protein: CASSASLTNEKLFF
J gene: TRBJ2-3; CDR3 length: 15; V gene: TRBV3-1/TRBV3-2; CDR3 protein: CASSQVWTGADTQYF
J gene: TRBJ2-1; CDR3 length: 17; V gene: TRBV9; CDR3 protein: CASSVESLAGGGNEQFF
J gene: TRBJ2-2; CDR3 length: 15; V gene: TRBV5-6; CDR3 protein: CASSPRDRGTGELFF
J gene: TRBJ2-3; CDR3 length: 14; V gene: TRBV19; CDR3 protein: CASSYGQGADTQYF
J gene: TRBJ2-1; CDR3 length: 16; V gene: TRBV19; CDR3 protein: CASSIAGGLTGNEQFF
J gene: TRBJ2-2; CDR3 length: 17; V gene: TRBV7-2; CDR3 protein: CASSLRGQGASTGELFF
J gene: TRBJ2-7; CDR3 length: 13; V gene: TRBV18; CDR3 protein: CASSPGGDGEQYF
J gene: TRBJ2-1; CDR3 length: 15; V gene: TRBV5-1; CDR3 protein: CASSLGGLGYNEQFF
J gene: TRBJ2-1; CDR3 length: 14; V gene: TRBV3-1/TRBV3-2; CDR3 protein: CASSSGTPDNEQFF
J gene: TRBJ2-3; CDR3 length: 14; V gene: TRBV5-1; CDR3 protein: CASEAGLSTDTQYF
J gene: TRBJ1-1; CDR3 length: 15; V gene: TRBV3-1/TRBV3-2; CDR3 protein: CASSQEAAGGTEAFF
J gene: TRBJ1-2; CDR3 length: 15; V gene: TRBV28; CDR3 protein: CASSSGGQRDYGYTF
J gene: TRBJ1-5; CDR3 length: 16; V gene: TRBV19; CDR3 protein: CASRSQTEYSNQPQHF
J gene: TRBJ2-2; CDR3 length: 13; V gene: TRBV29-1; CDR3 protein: CSVDRGGTGELFF
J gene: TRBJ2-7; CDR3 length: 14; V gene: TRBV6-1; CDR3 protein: CASSEESRTGSRYF
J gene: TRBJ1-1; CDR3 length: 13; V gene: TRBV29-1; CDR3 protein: CSGSTGMNTEAFF
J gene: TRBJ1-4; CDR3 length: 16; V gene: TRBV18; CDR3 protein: CASSPNRWGTNEKLFF
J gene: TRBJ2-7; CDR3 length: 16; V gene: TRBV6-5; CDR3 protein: CASSYSVIAGGQEQYF
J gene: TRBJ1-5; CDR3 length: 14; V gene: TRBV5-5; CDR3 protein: CASSFSGVVQPQHF
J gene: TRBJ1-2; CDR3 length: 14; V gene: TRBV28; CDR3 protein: CASSLFTGAYGYTF
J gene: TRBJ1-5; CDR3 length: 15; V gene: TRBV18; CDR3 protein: CASSRGQGSNQPQHF
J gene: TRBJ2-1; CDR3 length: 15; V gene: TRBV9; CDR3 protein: CASSFGQGQGNEQFF
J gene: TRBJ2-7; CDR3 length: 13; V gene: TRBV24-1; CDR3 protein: CATSDFTGTEQYF
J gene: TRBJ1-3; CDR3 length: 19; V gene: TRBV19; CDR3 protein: CASSITGTGGQISGNTIYF
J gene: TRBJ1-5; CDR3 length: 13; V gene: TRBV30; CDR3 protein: CAWNGQEGQPQHF